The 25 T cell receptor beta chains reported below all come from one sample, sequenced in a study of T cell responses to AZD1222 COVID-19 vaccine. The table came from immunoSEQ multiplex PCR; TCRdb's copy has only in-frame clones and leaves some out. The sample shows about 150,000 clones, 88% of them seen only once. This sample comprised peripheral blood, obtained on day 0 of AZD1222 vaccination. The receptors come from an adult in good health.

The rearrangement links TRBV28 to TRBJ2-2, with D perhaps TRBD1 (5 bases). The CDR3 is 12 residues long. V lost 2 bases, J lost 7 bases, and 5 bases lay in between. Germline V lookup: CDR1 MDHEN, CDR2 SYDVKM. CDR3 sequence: CASSLRGGELFF. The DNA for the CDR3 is TGTGCCAGCAGTTTAAGGGGCGGGGAGCTGTTTTTT.

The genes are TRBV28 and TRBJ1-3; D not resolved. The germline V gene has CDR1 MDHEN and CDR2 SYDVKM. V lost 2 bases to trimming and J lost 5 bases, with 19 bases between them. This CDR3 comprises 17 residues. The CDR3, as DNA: TGTGCCAGCAGTTTACTCGGGGAAAGAGGTGTGAGAAACACCATATATTTT. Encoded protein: CASSLLGERGVRNTIYF.

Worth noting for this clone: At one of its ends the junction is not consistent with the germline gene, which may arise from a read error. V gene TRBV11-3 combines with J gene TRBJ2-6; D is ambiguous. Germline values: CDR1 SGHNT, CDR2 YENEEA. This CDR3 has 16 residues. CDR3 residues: CASSVDLRSGANVLTF. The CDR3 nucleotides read TGTGCCAGCAGCGTAGATCTGAGATCTGGGGCCAACGTCCTGACTTTC.

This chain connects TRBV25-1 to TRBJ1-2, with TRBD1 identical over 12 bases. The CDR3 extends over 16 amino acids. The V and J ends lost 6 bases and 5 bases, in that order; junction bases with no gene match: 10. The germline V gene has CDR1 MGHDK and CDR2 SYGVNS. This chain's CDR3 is CASRGDRGQRSYGYTF. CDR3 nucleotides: TGTGCCAGCAGGGGGGACAGGGGGCAGCGCTCTTATGGCTACACCTTC.

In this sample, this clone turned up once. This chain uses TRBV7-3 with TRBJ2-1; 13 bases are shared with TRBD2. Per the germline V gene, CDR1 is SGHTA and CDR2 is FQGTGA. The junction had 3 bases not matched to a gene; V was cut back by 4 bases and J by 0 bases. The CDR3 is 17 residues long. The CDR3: CASSSGLAGSSYNEQFF. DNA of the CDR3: TGTGCCAGCAGCTCGGGACTAGCGGGATCCTCCTACAATGAGCAGTTCTTC.

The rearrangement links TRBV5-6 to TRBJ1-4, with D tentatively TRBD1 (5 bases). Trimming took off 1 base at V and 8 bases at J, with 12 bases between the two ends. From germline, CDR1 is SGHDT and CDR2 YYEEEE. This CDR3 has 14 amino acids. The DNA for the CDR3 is TGTGCCAGCAGCTTGATGGGGCCCTCGGAAAAACTGTTTTTT. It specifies CASSLMGPSEKLFF.

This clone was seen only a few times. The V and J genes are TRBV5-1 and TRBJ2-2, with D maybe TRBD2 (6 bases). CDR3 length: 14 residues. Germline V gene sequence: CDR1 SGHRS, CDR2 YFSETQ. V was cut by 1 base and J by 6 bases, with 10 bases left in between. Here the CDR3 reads CASSLSGRAGELFF. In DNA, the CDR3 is TGCGCCAGCAGCTTGAGCGGGCGTGCCGGGGAGCTGTTTTTT.

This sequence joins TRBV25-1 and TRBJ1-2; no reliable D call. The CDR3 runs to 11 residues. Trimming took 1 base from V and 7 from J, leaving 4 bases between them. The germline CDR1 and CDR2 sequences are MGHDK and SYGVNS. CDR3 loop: CASSEWGGYTF. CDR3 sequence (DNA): TGTGCCAGCAGTGAATGGGGTGGCTACACCTTC.

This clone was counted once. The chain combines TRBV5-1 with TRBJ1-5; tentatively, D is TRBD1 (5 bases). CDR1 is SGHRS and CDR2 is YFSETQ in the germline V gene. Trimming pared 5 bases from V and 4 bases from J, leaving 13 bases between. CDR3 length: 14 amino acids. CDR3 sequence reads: CASSISGGNQPQHF. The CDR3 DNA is TGCGCCAGCAGTATTTCGGGGGGTAATCAGCCCCAGCATTTT. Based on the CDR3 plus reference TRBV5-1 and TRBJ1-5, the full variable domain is KAGVTQTPRYLIKTRGQQVTLSCSPISGHRSVSWYQQTPGQGLQFLFEYFSETQRNKGNFPGRFSGRQFSNSRSEMNVSTLELGDSALYLCASSISGGNQPQHFGDGTRLSIL.

CDR3 nucleotide sequence: TGTGCCAGCAGCCAAGATGGGGAGGTGGAGACCCAGTACTTC. As protein: CASSQDGEVETQYF. This sequence joins TRBV4-2 and TRBJ2-5, with a weak D call TRBD2 (6 bases). V was clipped by 0 bases and J by 5 bases, with 10 bases between them. The CDR3 consists of 14 residues. Germline lookup yields CDR1 LGHNA and CDR2 YNFKEQ.

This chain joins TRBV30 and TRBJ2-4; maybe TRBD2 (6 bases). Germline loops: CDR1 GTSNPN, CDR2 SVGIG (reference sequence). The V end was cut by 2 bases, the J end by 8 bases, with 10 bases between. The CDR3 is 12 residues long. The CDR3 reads CAWSRGLDIQYF. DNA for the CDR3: TGTGCCTGGAGTCGGGGGTTAGACATTCAGTACTTC. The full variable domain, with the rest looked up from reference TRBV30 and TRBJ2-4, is SQTIHQWPATLVQPVGSPLSLECTVEGTSNPNLYWYRQAAGRGLQLLFYSVGIGQISSEVPQNLSASRPQDRQFILSSKKLLLSDSGFYLCAWSRGLDIQYFGAGTRLSVL.

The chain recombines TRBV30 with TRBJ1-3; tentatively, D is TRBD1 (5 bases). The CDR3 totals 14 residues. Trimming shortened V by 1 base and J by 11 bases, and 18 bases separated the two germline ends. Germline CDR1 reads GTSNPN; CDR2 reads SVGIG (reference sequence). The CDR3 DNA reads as TGTGCCTGGAGTGAGGACTCCCACCGGACACCCATATATTTT. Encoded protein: CAWSEDSHRTPIYF.

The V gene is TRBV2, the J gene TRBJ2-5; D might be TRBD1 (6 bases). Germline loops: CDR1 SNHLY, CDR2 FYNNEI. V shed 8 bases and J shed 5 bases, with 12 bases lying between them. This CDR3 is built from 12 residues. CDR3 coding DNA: TGTGCCAGCCTGGACAGAAGGGAGACCCAGTACTTC. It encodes CASLDRRETQYF.

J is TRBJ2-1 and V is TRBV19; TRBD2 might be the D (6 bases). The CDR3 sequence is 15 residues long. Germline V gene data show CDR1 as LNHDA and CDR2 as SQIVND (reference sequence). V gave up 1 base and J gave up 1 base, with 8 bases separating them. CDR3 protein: CASSIGGVSYNEQFF. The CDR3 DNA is TGTGCCAGTAGTATAGGGGGGGTTTCCTACAATGAGCAGTTCTTC.

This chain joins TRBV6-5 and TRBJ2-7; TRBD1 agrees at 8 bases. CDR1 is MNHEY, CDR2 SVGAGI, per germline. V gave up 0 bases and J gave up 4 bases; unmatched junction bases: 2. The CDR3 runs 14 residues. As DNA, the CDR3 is TGTGCCAGCAGTTACTCTTGGACAGGGTACGAGCAGTACTTC. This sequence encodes CASSYSWTGYEQYF.

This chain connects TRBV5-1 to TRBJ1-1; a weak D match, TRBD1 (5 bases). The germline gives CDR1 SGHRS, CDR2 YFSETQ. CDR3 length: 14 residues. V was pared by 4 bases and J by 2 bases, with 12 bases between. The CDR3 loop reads CASSLDTSNTEAFF. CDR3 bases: TGCGCCAGCAGCCTGGACACAAGTAACACTGAAGCTTTCTTT.

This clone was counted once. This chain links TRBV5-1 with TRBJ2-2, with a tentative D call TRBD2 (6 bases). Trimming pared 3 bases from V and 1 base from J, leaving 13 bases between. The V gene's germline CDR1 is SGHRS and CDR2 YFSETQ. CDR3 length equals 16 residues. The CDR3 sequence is CASSYLATENTGELFF. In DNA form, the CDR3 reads TGCGCCAGCAGCTACCTAGCGACGGAGAACACCGGGGAGCTGTTTTTT.

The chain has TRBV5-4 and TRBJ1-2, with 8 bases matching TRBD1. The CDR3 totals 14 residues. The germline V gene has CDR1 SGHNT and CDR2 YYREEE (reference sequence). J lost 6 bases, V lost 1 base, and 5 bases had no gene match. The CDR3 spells CASSLTGGTHGYTF. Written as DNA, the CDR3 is TGTGCCAGCAGCTTGACAGGGGGTACCCATGGCTACACCTTC.

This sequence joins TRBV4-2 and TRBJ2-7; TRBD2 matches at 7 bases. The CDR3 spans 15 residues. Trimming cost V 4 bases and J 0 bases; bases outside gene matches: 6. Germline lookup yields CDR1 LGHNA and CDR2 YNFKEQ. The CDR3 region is CASSRASGLSYEQYF. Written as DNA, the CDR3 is TGTGCCAGCAGCCGAGCTAGCGGACTCTCCTACGAGCAGTACTTC.

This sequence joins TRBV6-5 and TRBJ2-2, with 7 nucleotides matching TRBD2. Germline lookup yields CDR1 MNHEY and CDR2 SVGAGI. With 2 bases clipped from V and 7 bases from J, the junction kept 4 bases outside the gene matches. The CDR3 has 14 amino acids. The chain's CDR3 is CASSYGGGGGELFF. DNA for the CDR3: TGTGCCAGCAGTTACGGGGGGGGAGGCGGGGAGCTGTTTTTT.

CDR3 sequence (DNA): TGTGCCAGCACCCATCTAGCGGGAGGCCGGTGGGAGCAGTTCTTC. Its translation: CASTHLAGGRWEQFF. V is TRBV28 and J is TRBJ2-1, with 11 positions matching TRBD2. The J segment lost 10 bases and the V segment lost 7 bases, leaving 12 bases of the junction unmatched. In germline, CDR1 is MDHEN, CDR2 SYDVKM. The length of the CDR3 is 15 residues.

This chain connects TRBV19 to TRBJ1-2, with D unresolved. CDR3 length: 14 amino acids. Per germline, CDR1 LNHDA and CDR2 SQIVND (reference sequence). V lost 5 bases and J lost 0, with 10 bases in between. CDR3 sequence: CASSLDRANYGYTF. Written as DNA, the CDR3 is TGTGCCAGTAGTTTGGACCGAGCTAACTATGGCTACACCTTC.

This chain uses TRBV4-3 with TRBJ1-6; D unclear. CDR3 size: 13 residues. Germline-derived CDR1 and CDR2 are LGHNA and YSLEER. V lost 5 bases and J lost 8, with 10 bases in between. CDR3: CASSVFRDSPLHF. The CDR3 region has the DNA TGCGCCAGCAGCGTTTTCCGAGATTCACCCCTCCACTTT.

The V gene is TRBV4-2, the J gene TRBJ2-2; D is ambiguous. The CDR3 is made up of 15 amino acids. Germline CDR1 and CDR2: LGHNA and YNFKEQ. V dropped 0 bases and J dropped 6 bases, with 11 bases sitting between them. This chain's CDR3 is CASSQESAAAGELFF. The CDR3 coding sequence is TGTGCCAGCAGCCAAGAATCGGCGGCGGCCGGGGAGCTGTTTTTT.

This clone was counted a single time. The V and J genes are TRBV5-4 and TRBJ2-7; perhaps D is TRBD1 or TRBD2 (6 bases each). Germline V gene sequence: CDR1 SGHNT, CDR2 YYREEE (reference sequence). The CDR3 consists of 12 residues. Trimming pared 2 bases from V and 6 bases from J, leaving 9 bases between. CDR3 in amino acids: CASSFGGGEQYF. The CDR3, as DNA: TGTGCCAGCAGCTTCGGAGGGGGCGAGCAGTACTTC.